This TCR beta chain was retrieved from a study of blood T cells in healthy people across ages. Alongside a J-beta primer mix, a sample-barcoded 5' primer served in a second PCR lasting 7 to 11 cycles. MiXCR, applied by TCRdb to the 5' RACE reads, yields one record per CDR3 protein. The data contain under 850,000 distinct CDR3 sequences, 35% to 40% of them seen just once; the ten biggest clones take up around 13%. This TCR derives from a man in his late teens or twenties in good health. The sequencing input was blood.

The CDR3 DNA reads TGTGCCAGCAGCTTCTTCCCGAACACTGAAGCTTTCTTT. It specifies CASSFFPNTEAFF. The chain employs TRBV5-5 and TRBJ1-1; D uncertain. The CDR3 contains 13 residues. Trimming took 2 bases from V and 1 from J, leaving 6 bases between them. Germline V gene lookup returns CDR1 SGHKS and CDR2 YYEKEE (reference sequence).